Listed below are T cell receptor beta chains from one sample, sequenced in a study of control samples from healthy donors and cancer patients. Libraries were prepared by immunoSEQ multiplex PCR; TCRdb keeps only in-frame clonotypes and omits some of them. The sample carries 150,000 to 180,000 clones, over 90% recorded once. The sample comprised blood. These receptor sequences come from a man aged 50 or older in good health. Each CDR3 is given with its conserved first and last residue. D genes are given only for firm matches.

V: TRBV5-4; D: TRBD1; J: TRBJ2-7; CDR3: CASSFTGGAEQYF
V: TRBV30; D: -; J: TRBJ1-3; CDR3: CAWSWSGLNSGNTIYF
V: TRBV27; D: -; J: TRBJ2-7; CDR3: CASSRGGGPFYEQYF
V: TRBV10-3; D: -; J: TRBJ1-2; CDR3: CAISQRGQGYTF
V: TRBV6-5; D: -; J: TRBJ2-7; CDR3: CASSSHLEQYF
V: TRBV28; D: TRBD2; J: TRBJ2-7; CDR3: CASRLGLARYEQYF
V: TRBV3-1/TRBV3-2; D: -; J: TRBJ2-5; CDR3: CASSQYGETQYF
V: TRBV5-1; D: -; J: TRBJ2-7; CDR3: CASRGGDTSGDEQYF
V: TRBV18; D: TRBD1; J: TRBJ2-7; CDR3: CASSQWDRAYEQYF
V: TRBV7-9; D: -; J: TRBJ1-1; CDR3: CASFGNTEAFF